What follows are 28 T cell receptor beta chains derived from one specimen sequenced in a study of T cells in Graves' hyperthyroidism and ophthalmopathy. Amplification of TCR beta CDR3 regions was performed using RNA transcripts as template. Primed by the HTBI set, a first-round RT-PCR was run on the TCR CDR3. TCRdb redid the calling of the multiplex PCR reads with MiXCR, one entry per CDR3 protein. Of approximately 720,000 distinct CDR3 sequences listed, around a sixth are singletons. Input material: blood. All receptors come from a woman aged 45-65 years with Graves' hyperthyroidism that later progressed to Graves' ophthalmopathy.

Ten or more counts support this clonotype. The chain combines TRBV3-1 with TRBJ2-1; TRBD1 is a possible D gene (6 bases). This CDR3 has 16 residues. Per germline, CDR1 LGHDT and CDR2 YNNKEL (reference sequence). V lost 4 bases and J 6 bases, leaving 19 bases between the germline ends. The CDR3 reads CASSLGGIPVGNEQFF. CDR3 bases: TGTGCCAGCAGCCTTGGGGGCATCCCGGTAGGCAATGAGCAGTTCTTC.

The rearrangement links TRBV20-1 to TRBJ2-1; 10 bases are shared with TRBD2. With 6 bases clipped from V and 1 base from J, the junction kept 15 bases outside the gene matches. Looked up from germline, CDR1 is DFQATT and CDR2 is SNEGSKA (reference sequence). CDR3 size: 18 residues. CDR3 sequence: CSAEPPSGGAVSYNEQFF. CDR3 sequence (DNA): TGCAGTGCAGAGCCCCCCAGCGGGGGGGCCGTGTCCTACAATGAGCAGTTCTTC.

This clonotype has at least ten counts. The V gene is TRBV11-2, the J gene TRBJ2-7; 8 bases are a match to TRBD2. V trimming: 5 bases; J trimming: 6 bases; junction bases outside the gene matches: 6. Germline CDR1 reads SGHAT; CDR2 reads FQNNGV. The CDR3 is made up of 13 amino acids. The CDR3 nucleotides are TGTGCCAGCAGCCTACCGGGAGGGGGCGAGCAGTACTTC. As protein: CASSLPGGGEQYF.

V is TRBV5-4 and J is TRBJ2-3; 10 bases align to TRBD2. In germline, CDR1 is SGHNT, CDR2 YYREEE (reference sequence). The CDR3 is 15 residues long. Losses at the gene ends were 3 bases for V and 4 bases for J; bases not matched to a gene: 5. CDR3 nucleotide sequence: TGTGCCAGCAGCTGGAGCGGGGGGGCGGCAGATACGCAGTATTTT. Protein product: CASSWSGGAADTQYF. The whole variable domain, filled in from reference TRBV5-4 and TRBJ2-3, reads ETGVTQSPTHLIKTRGQQVTLRCSSQSGHNTVSWYQQALGQGPQFIFQYYREEENGRGNFPPRFSGLQFPNYSSELNVNALELDDSALYLCASSWSGGAADTQYFGPGTRLTVL.

This clonotype was counted at least ten times. This chain connects TRBV2 to TRBJ2-3; 7 positions agree with TRBD2. This CDR3 region has 15 residues. CDR1 and CDR2 from the germline V gene are SNHLY and FYNNEI. With V trimmed by 8 bases and J by 4 bases, 12 bases remained unmatched. In DNA, the CDR3 is TGTGCCAGCCAACCCGGGACTATGGCGTCAGATACGCAGTATTTT. It specifies CASQPGTMASDTQYF.

V is TRBV20-1 and J is TRBJ2-5; D remains unclear. Trimming removed 0 bases from V and 0 bases from J, with 14 bases in between. Germline V CDR1 and CDR2: DFQATT, SNEGSKA (reference sequence). This CDR3 spans 16 amino acids. CDR3 bases: TGCAGTGCTAGAGACTGGGCTACAATGTACCAAGAGACCCAGTACTTC. Amino acid sequence: CSARDWATMYQETQYF.

This clonotype was counted ten times or more. V gene TRBV2 combines with J gene TRBJ2-1, with 8 positions matching TRBD2. The J segment lost 10 bases and the V segment lost 7 bases, leaving 3 bases of the junction unmatched. The CDR3 consists of 11 residues. CDR1 SNHLY and CDR2 FYNNEI come from the germline V gene. CDR3 region: CASKVAGEQFF. In DNA form, the CDR3 reads TGTGCCAGCAAGGTAGCGGGAGAGCAGTTCTTC.

The rearrangement joins TRBV10-3 to TRBJ2-2; 8 bases line up with TRBD1. V was clipped by 6 bases and J by 7 bases; unmatched bases: 7. Per germline, CDR1 ENHRY and CDR2 SYGVKD. The CDR3 covers 14 residues. The CDR3 loop is CAISTQGADGELFF. Here the CDR3 DNA reads TGTGCCATCAGCACTCAGGGGGCTGACGGGGAGCTGTTTTTT.

In its sample, this clonotype was seen many times. V gene TRBV7-9 combines with J gene TRBJ2-3, with D hard to call. V lost 6 bases to trimming and J lost 2 bases, with 12 bases between them. CDR3 length: 14 residues. Germline loops: CDR1 SEHNR, CDR2 FQNEAQ (reference sequence). Here the CDR3 reads CASSPHGDTDTQYF. The CDR3 DNA sequence: TGTGCCAGCAGTCCCCATGGAGACACAGATACGCAGTATTTT. Based on the CDR3 plus reference TRBV7-9 and TRBJ2-3, the full variable domain is DTGVSQNPRHKITKRGQNVTFRCDPISEHNRLYWYRQTLGQGPEFLTYFQNEAQLEKSRLLSDRFSAERPKGSFSTLEIQRTEQGDSAMYLCASSPHGDTDTQYFGPGTRLTVL.

This clonotype was picked up many times. The chain has TRBV18 and TRBJ1-1; TRBD1 is a possible D gene (6 bases). Germline V gives CDR1 KGHSH, CDR2 LQKENI. Deletions cut 5 bases from V and 0 bases from J, with 10 bases between. This CDR3 contains 14 residues. CDR3 sequence (DNA): TGTGCCAGCTCATACGGACAGATGAACACTGAAGCTTTCTTT. Amino acid sequence: CASSYGQMNTEAFF.

CDR3: CASSSLQNYGYTF. The DNA of the CDR3 is TGCGCCAGCAGCTCTTTACAGAACTATGGCTACACCTTC. The rearrangement uses TRBV5-1 and TRBJ1-2; D gene uncertain. There are 13 residues in the CDR3. Germline V gene data show CDR1 as SGHRS and CDR2 as YFSETQ. Trimming pared 3 bases from V and 2 bases from J, leaving 8 bases between.

This clonotype was picked up many times. The rearrangement links TRBV7-9 to TRBJ2-7; 7 nucleotides agree with TRBD2. Germline V gene lookup returns CDR1 SEHNR and CDR2 FQNEAQ (reference sequence). The V segment lost 5 bases and the J segment 3 bases; nucleotides outside the gene matches: 7. The CDR3 length is 14 residues. This CDR3 is CASSPPGGGYEQYF. CDR3 DNA: TGTGCCAGCAGCCCCCCAGGCGGGGGCTACGAGCAGTACTTC. Drawing the rest from reference TRBV7-9 and TRBJ2-7, the complete variable domain is DTGVSQNPRHKITKRGQNVTFRCDPISEHNRLYWYRQTLGQGPEFLTYFQNEAQLEKSRLLSDRFSAERPKGSFSTLEIQRTEQGDSAMYLCASSPPGGGYEQYFGPGTRLTVT.

The sample holds many counts of this clonotype. This chain uses TRBV7-8 with TRBJ1-3; D call uncertain. The CDR3 spans 15 residues. With 1 base removed from V and 2 bases from J, the gap between germline ends came to 9 bases. Looked up from germline, CDR1 is SGHVS and CDR2 is FQNEAQ. The CDR3: CASSLGRGTGNTIYF. DNA for the CDR3: TGTGCCAGCAGCTTAGGGCGGGGTACTGGAAACACCATATATTTT.

The sample holds many counts of this clonotype. The V call is TRBV3-1, the J call TRBJ1-6; D gene uncertain. The V end was cut by 0 bases, the J end by 14 bases, with 14 bases between. The CDR3 is made up of 14 amino acids. CDR1 is LGHDT and CDR2 is YNNKEL in the germline V gene (reference sequence). The CDR3 DNA sequence: TGTGCCAGCAGCCAAGATCCTTACGGACTAACCCTCCACTTT. This gives the protein CASSQDPYGLTLHF.

The table lists this clonotype with a few counts. This chain uses TRBV6-6 with TRBJ2-5; 7 positions agree with TRBD2. The CDR3 sequence is 14 residues long. CDR1 is MNHNY, CDR2 SVGAGI, per germline (reference sequence). With V trimmed by 0 bases and J by 5 bases, 3 bases remained unmatched. The CDR3 coding sequence is TGTGCCAGCAGTTACTCGGGGGGGTGGGAGACCCAGTACTTC. Translation: CASSYSGGWETQYF.

J is TRBJ1-3 and V is TRBV29-1; possible D gene TRBD1, 6 bases. The CDR3 runs to 12 residues. V dropped 6 bases and J dropped 4 bases, with 10 bases sitting between them. From germline, CDR1 is SQVTM and CDR2 ANQGSEA. The chain's CDR3 is CSVGGQGNTIYF. The CDR3, as DNA: TGCAGCGTCGGCGGACAGGGAAACACCATATATTTT. The full variable domain, its missing parts supplied by reference TRBV29-1 and TRBJ1-3, is SAVISQKPSRDICQRGTSLTIQCQVDSQVTMMFWYRQQPGQSLTLIATANQGSEATYESGFVIDKFPISRPNLTFSTLTVSNMSPEDSSIYLCSVGGQGNTIYFGEGSWLTVV.

This clonotype appeared many times. The chain joins TRBV9 to TRBJ2-7; TRBD1 matches 7 bases. CDR1 SGDLS and CDR2 YYNGEE come from the germline V gene. The CDR3 is made up of 15 amino acids. The trim removed 4 bases at V and 0 bases at J, leaving 7 bases unmatched. The CDR3 spells CASSYTDRTSYEQYF. The CDR3 bases are TGTGCCAGCAGCTATACGGACAGGACCTCCTACGAGCAGTACTTC.

J is TRBJ1-1 and V is TRBV29-1, with no clear D. CDR3 length: 11 amino acids. The germline CDR1 and CDR2 sequences are SQVTM and ANQGSEA. V lost 4 bases and J lost 1, with 4 bases in between. In DNA form, the CDR3 reads TGCAGCGTTGGTGCGAACACTGAAGCTTTCTTT. The encoded protein is CSVGANTEAFF. Full variable domain (rest looked up from reference TRBV29-1 and TRBJ1-1): SAVISQKPSRDICQRGTSLTIQCQVDSQVTMMFWYRQQPGQSLTLIATANQGSEATYESGFVIDKFPISRPNLTFSTLTVSNMSPEDSSIYLCSVGANTEAFFGQGTRLTVV.

In this sample, this clonotype turned up a few times. CDR3 DNA: TGTGCCAGCAGCTTAGCCGGCGGGCCAAATCAGCCCCAGCATTTT. Residues: CASSLAGGPNQPQHF. The chain recombines TRBV7-9 with TRBJ1-5, with no clear D. This CDR3 has 15 amino acids. V was shortened by 0 bases and J by 4 bases, with 10 bases between the two germline ends. CDR1 is SEHNR, CDR2 FQNEAQ, per germline (reference sequence).

This clonotype was picked up many times. The chain has TRBV5-1 and TRBJ1-2; D is uncertain. The germline gives CDR1 SGHRS, CDR2 YFSETQ. The V end was cut by 4 bases, the J end by 0 bases, with 13 bases between. This CDR3 is built from 15 residues. Here the CDR3 DNA reads TGCGCCAGCAGCCCTCTTGACACCACTAACTATGGCTACACCTTC. Translation: CASSPLDTTNYGYTF.

This clonotype was detected a few times. The genes are TRBV3-1 and TRBJ2-3; no reliable D call. Germline V gene data show CDR1 as LGHDT and CDR2 as YNNKEL (reference sequence). The CDR3 sequence is 13 residues long. V dropped 4 bases and J dropped 2 bases, with 7 bases sitting between them. The chain's CDR3 is CASSRYTTDTQYF. The CDR3 DNA is TGTGCCAGCAGCCGTTACACCACAGATACGCAGTATTTT.

The J gene is TRBJ1-6, the V gene TRBV6-9; D gene ambiguous. V lost 3 bases to trimming and J lost 11 bases, with 17 bases between them. The germline CDR1 and CDR2 sequences are MNHGY and SVAAGI. This CDR3 is 15 amino acids long. The CDR3 DNA reads as TGTGCCAGCAGTTACCTTGGGGAGACCCCGCCACCCCTCCACTTT. It specifies CASSYLGETPPPLHF.

In its sample, this clonotype was seen many times. The V and J genes are TRBV12-3 or TRBV12-4 and TRBJ1-1, with D possibly being TRBD1 (6 bases). The CDR3 is 12 amino acids. V was cut by 4 bases and J by 6 bases, with 9 bases left in between. The CDR3 reads CASSSGAPEAFF. The CDR3 nucleotides are TGTGCCAGCAGTTCAGGGGCCCCTGAAGCTTTCTTT.

This clonotype was seen repeatedly, ten times or more. This sequence joins TRBV5-1 and TRBJ2-3; D remains ambiguous. Germline values: CDR1 SGHRS, CDR2 YFSETQ. The CDR3 extends over 15 amino acids. Trimming took off 2 bases at V and 2 bases at J, with 12 bases between the two ends. The CDR3 coding sequence is TGCGCCAGCAGCTTAAAGGCGATCAACACAGATACGCAGTATTTT. It specifies CASSLKAINTDTQYF.

The chain employs TRBV6-1 and TRBJ2-2; 7 nucleotides align to TRBD1. There are 15 residues in the CDR3. From germline, CDR1 is MNHNS and CDR2 SASEGT. The trim removed 7 bases at V and 4 bases at J, leaving 9 bases unmatched. CDR3 DNA sequence: TGTGCCAGCATCCCGTCAGACAGGGCCACCGGGGAGCTGTTTTTT. Protein product: CASIPSDRATGELFF.

This clonotype appeared many times. The rearrangement links TRBV20-1 to TRBJ2-7, with TRBD2 matching 13 bases. The CDR3 has 16 amino acids. Germline assignment: CDR1 DFQATT and CDR2 SNEGSKA (reference sequence). J gave up 0 bases and V 2 bases, and 4 bases lay outside the gene matches. The CDR3 DNA reads as TGCAGTGCTAGAACGACTAGCGGGGGGATCTCCTACGAGCAGTACTTC. As protein: CSARTTSGGISYEQYF.

This chain connects TRBV6-6 to TRBJ2-2; D is possibly TRBD1 or TRBD2 (5 bases each). CDR3 size: 13 residues. With 0 bases removed from V and 7 bases from J, the gap between germline ends came to 6 bases. The germline V gene encodes CDR1 MNHNY and CDR2 SVGAGI (reference sequence). The CDR3 region has the DNA TGTGCCAGCAGTTACTCGAGGGGCGGGGAGCTGTTTTTT. This encodes CASSYSRGGELFF.

This clonotype was counted between two and nine times. V usage is TRBV6-1 and J usage is TRBJ1-1; weak D call: TRBD1 (6 bases). Trimming took 2 bases from V and 3 from J, leaving 16 bases between them. The CDR3 has 16 amino acids. Per the germline V gene, CDR1 is MNHNS and CDR2 is SASEGT. CDR3 nucleotides: TGTGCCAGCAGTGAAAGGACAGATGTTTGGCACACTGAAGCTTTCTTT. This codes for CASSERTDVWHTEAFF.